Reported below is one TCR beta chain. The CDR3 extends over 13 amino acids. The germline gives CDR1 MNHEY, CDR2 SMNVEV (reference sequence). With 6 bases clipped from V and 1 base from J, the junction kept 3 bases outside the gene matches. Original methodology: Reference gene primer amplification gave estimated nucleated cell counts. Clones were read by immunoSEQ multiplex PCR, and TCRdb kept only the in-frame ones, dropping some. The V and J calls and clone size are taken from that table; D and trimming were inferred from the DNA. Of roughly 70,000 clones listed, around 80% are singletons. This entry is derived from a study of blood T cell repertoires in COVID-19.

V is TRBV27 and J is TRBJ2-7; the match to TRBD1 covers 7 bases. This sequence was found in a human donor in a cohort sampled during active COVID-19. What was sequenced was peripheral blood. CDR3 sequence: CASSWDSSYEQYF. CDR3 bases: TGTGCCAGCAGCTGGGACAGTTCCTACGAGCAGTACTTC.